This passage covers 24 T cell receptor beta chains from one sample sequenced in a study of identical twins. TCRdb re-called the 5' RACE reads through MiXCR, storing one row per CDR3 protein. The sample consists of about 660,000 distinct CDR3 sequences, 8% to 9% of them appearing once. Another study also made use of these data, one on yellow fever vaccine responses in identical twins.

Material: PBMCs. These TCRs come from a woman under 30 in good health.

This clonotype came up a few times. The chain links TRBV11-3 to TRBJ2-5; D may be TRBD1 (6 bases). Germline-derived CDR1 and CDR2 are SGHNT and YENEEA. CDR3 length: 14 residues. V was trimmed by 4 bases and J by 5 bases, leaving 14 bases between them. The CDR3: CASSSAAGEETQYF. In DNA form, the CDR3 reads TGTGCCAGCAGCTCGGCTGCAGGGGAGGAGACCCAGTACTTC.

Worth noting for this clonotype: Given a much more abundant clone one base away, this may be a read error. V is TRBV2 and J is TRBJ2-5; weak D call: TRBD1 (5 bases). There are 12 residues in the CDR3. The germline V gene has CDR1 SNHLY and CDR2 FYNNEI. With 6 bases removed from V and 3 bases from J, the gap between germline ends came to 8 bases. As DNA, the CDR3 is TGTGCCAGCAGCGAGACAGAAGAGACCCAGTACTTC. This sequence encodes CASSETEETQYF.

Many counts were recorded for this clonotype. The chain carries TRBV5-1 and TRBJ2-1; weak D call: TRBD2 (6 bases). V lost 1 base and J 4 bases, leaving 12 bases between the germline ends. The CDR3 extends over 15 amino acids. Germline values: CDR1 SGHRS, CDR2 YFSETQ. The CDR3 sequence is CASSLLGGEYNEQFF. CDR3 in DNA: TGCGCCAGCAGCTTGTTGGGCGGGGAGTACAATGAGCAGTTCTTC.

The V and J genes are TRBV5-1 and TRBJ2-2; D is perhaps TRBD2 (6 bases). Germline V gives CDR1 SGHRS, CDR2 YFSETQ. This CDR3 has 15 residues. V was clipped by 4 bases and J by 4 bases, with 14 bases between them. As DNA, the CDR3 is TGCGCCAGCAGCGTGGAGGGACTTATCACCGGGGAGCTGTTTTTT. Amino acid sequence: CASSVEGLITGELFF.

This clonotype showed up many times. V usage is TRBV20-1 and J usage is TRBJ2-7, with TRBD1 matching 8 bases. V shed 5 bases, J shed 1 base, and the junction held 10 bases outside the gene matches. CDR1 is DFQATT, CDR2 SNEGSKA, per germline (reference sequence). CDR3 length: 15 residues. The DNA for the CDR3 is TGCAGTGCTCCTGGGGCGGGGACAGGTTCCTACGAGCAGTACTTC. It encodes CSAPGAGTGSYEQYF.

This clonotype has only a few counts. This chain connects TRBV3-1 to TRBJ2-6; D call uncertain. Germline loops: CDR1 LGHDT, CDR2 YNNKEL (reference sequence). The CDR3 has 13 amino acids. The V gene lost 3 bases and the J gene lost 5 bases, with 5 bases spanning the gap. DNA for the CDR3: TGTGCCAGCAGCCACGACAGGGCCAACGTCCTGACTTTC. This encodes CASSHDRANVLTF.

The table lists this clonotype with a few counts. The chain links TRBV7-2 to TRBJ2-2; possible D gene TRBD2, 5 bases. The CDR3 consists of 14 residues. The germline V and J ends were trimmed by 8 bases and 7 bases, with 17 bases remaining between them. Germline V lookup: CDR1 SGHTA, CDR2 FQGNSA. CDR3 loop: CASPAPGSVGELFF. The CDR3 nucleotides are TGTGCCAGCCCGGCGCCGGGATCGGTCGGGGAGCTGTTTTTT. The whole variable domain, remainder taken from reference TRBV7-2 and TRBJ2-2, is GAGVSQSPSNKVTEKGKDVELRCDPISGHTALYWYRQSLGQGLEFLIYFQGNSAPDKSGLPSDRFSAERTGGSVSTLTIQRTQQEDSAVYLCASPAPGSVGELFFGEGSRLTVL.

This rearrangement joins TRBV5-6 to TRBJ2-7, with D maybe TRBD2 (6 bases). CDR1 SGHDT and CDR2 YYEEEE come from the germline V gene. The CDR3 contains 14 residues. Trimming removed 5 bases from V and 3 bases from J, with 15 bases in between. CDR3 coding DNA: TGTGCCAGCAGTCGACCGGACGGGGGCTACGAGCAGTACTTC. Protein: CASSRPDGGYEQYF. Looking up the rest from reference TRBV5-6 and TRBJ2-7 gives the full variable domain: DAGVTQSPTHLIKTRGQQVTLRCSPKSGHDTVSWYQQALGQGPQFIFQYYEEEERQRGNFPDRFSGHQFPNYSSELNVNALLLGDSALYLCASSRPDGGYEQYFGPGTRLTVT.

This clonotype was recorded a few times. The chain recombines TRBV7-9 with TRBJ2-7; the match to TRBD2 covers 7 bases. Germline V gene sequence: CDR1 SEHNR, CDR2 FQNEAQ (reference sequence). Trimming took 2 bases from V and 0 from J; bases not matched to a gene: 4. The CDR3 totals 15 residues. The CDR3 protein is CASSLRRESSYEQYF. The DNA of the CDR3 is TGTGCCAGCAGCTTAAGGCGGGAGAGCTCCTACGAGCAGTACTTC.

This clonotype was counted between two and nine times. The CDR3 sequence is CATSTGTDTGELFF. The DNA of the CDR3 is TGTGCCACCAGCACCGGGACAGACACCGGGGAGCTGTTTTTT. The chain has TRBV24-1 and TRBJ2-2, with 7 bases identical to TRBD1. The CDR3 has 14 residues. The trim removed 7 bases at V and 3 bases at J, leaving 4 bases unmatched. In germline, CDR1 is KGHDR, CDR2 SFDVKD.

This clonotype was seen repeatedly, ten times or more. The chain joins TRBV4-2 to TRBJ1-1; D possibly corresponds to TRBD1 (6 bases). The CDR3 extends over 15 amino acids. V gave up 0 bases and J gave up 5 bases, with 13 bases separating them. Germline values: CDR1 LGHNA, CDR2 YNFKEQ. DNA of the CDR3: TGTGCCAGCAGCCAAGAAAAAGGACAGAGGACTGAAGCTTTCTTT. It yields the protein CASSQEKGQRTEAFF.

A few counts support this clonotype. The chain combines TRBV28 with TRBJ2-7; maybe TRBD1 (5 bases). CDR1 is MDHEN and CDR2 is SYDVKM in the germline V gene. Trimming cost V 5 bases and J 1 base, with 15 bases left between them. CDR3 length: 15 amino acids. The CDR3 loop reads CASSESGQGSYEQYF. CDR3 DNA sequence: TGTGCCAGCAGTGAGAGTGGGCAGGGTTCCTACGAGCAGTACTTC. The full variable domain, with the rest looked up from reference TRBV28 and TRBJ2-7, is DVKVTQSSRYLVKRTGEKVFLECVQDMDHENMFWYRQDPGLGLRLIYFSYDVKMKEKGDIPEGYSVSREKKERFSLILESASTNQTSMYLCASSESGQGSYEQYFGPGTRLTVT.

The gene calls are TRBV28 and TRBJ1-6; 8 positions match TRBD1. The CDR3 has 15 amino acids. After removal of 5 bases from V and 9 bases from J, the junction contained 9 bases not matched to a gene. The germline V gene has CDR1 MDHEN and CDR2 SYDVKM. The chain's CDR3 is CASSPRTGPSSPLHF. The CDR3 nucleotides are TGTGCCAGCAGTCCCCGGACAGGGCCAAGTTCACCCCTCCACTTT.

The rearrangement links TRBV11-2 to TRBJ2-3; D is tentatively TRBD1 or TRBD2 (6 bases each). The CDR3 totals 17 residues. Per the germline V gene, CDR1 is SGHAT and CDR2 is FQNNGV. V dropped 3 bases and J dropped 0 bases, with 16 bases sitting between them. For the CDR3, the DNA is TGTGCCAGCAGCTTGAAAGGGGGGCATACAAGCACAGATACGCAGTATTTT. It codes for CASSLKGGHTSTDTQYF.

This clonotype turned up a few times. The gene calls are TRBV12-3 or TRBV12-4 and TRBJ2-5; no clear D. The length of the CDR3 is 14 residues. V lost 1 base, J lost 2 bases, and 8 bases lay in between. The CDR3 loop is CASSLGLKQETQYF. In nucleotides, the CDR3 is TGTGCCAGCAGTTTAGGGCTGAAACAAGAGACCCAGTACTTC.

The J gene is TRBJ2-1, the V gene TRBV19; 13 nucleotides agree with TRBD2. The germline V gene encodes CDR1 LNHDA and CDR2 SQIVND (reference sequence). The CDR3 runs to 14 residues. Trimming took 7 bases from V and 9 from J; bases not matched to a gene: 6. The CDR3: CASTPLAGGSEQFF. The CDR3 bases are TGTGCCAGTACCCCACTAGCGGGAGGGAGTGAGCAGTTCTTC.

The sample holds many counts of this clonotype. V and J are TRBV5-1 and TRBJ2-2, with 12 bases aligning to TRBD2. Per germline, CDR1 SGHRS and CDR2 YFSETQ. Trimming at V came to 4 bases and at J to 2 bases, leaving 3 bases not matched to a gene. The CDR3 spans 16 residues. The DNA for the CDR3 is TGCGCCAGCAGCACCGGACTAGCGGGAAACACCGGGGAGCTGTTTTTT. Translating gives CASSTGLAGNTGELFF.

A few counts support this clonotype. CDR3 protein: CASAGDSQPQHF. Here the CDR3 DNA reads TGTGCCAGCGCAGGGGACTCTCAGCCCCAGCATTTT. The J gene is TRBJ1-5, the V gene TRBV12-3 or TRBV12-4; TRBD1 is a possible D gene (6 bases). V was shortened by 8 bases and J by 6 bases, with 11 bases between the two germline ends. This CDR3 region has 12 residues.

The chain couples TRBV4-1 to TRBJ1-2, with D possibly being TRBD1 (5 bases). With 3 bases removed from V and 4 bases from J, the gap between germline ends came to 15 bases. Germline assignment: CDR1 MGHRA and CDR2 YSYEKL. The CDR3 has 15 residues. The CDR3 here is CASSQFPGRGYGYTF. DNA of the CDR3: TGCGCCAGCAGCCAGTTTCCAGGGAGAGGCTATGGCTACACCTTC.

This clonotype was picked up many times. The gene calls are TRBV11-2 and TRBJ2-1; 11 bases line up with TRBD2. This CDR3 contains 16 residues. Looked up from germline, CDR1 is SGHAT and CDR2 is FQNNGV. The J segment lost 5 bases and the V segment lost 2 bases, leaving 5 bases of the junction unmatched. For the CDR3, the DNA is TGTGCCAGCAGCTTAACTAGCGGGAGTATCAACAATGAGCAGTTCTTC. Translating it yields CASSLTSGSINNEQFF.

This clonotype was counted between two and nine times. The V gene is TRBV3-1, the J gene TRBJ2-5; tentative D call: TRBD2 (5 bases). V was pared by 4 bases and J by 1 base, with 16 bases between. CDR3 length: 16 amino acids. CDR1 and CDR2 from the germline V gene are LGHDT and YNNKEL (reference sequence). The CDR3 coding sequence is TGTGCCAGCAGCCGCCCGCGGGTAGCAACCCAAGAGACCCAGTACTTC. Translated: CASSRPRVATQETQYF.

At least ten counts were recorded for this clonotype. The rearrangement joins TRBV5-6 to TRBJ2-3; D not resolved. Between the trimmed V and J ends, which lost 4 bases and 0 bases, there was a span of 3 bases. This CDR3 region has 12 residues. Per germline, CDR1 SGHDT and CDR2 YYEEEE. The CDR3 nucleotides are TGTGCCAGCAGCGGGAGCACAGATACGCAGTATTTT. Residues: CASSGSTDTQYF.

This chain connects TRBV7-9 to TRBJ2-1, with 10 bases that match TRBD2. V gave up 11 bases and J gave up 5 bases; unmatched junction bases: 9. Germline CDR1 reads SEHNR; CDR2 reads FQNEAQ (reference sequence). The CDR3 has 14 residues. The CDR3 bases are TGTGCCGTTAGAAGGAGCGGGGGGGACAATGAGCAGTTCTTC. Translation gives CAVRRSGGDNEQFF. Full variable domain (remainder filled in from reference TRBV7-9 and TRBJ2-1): DTGVSQNPRHKITKRGQNVTFRCDPISEHNRLYWYRQTLGQGPEFLTYFQNEAQLEKSRLLSDRFSAERPKGSFSTLEIQRTEQGDSAMYLCAVRRSGGDNEQFFGPGTRLTVL.

The chain is built from TRBV7-9 and TRBJ1-1, with TRBD1 identical over 8 bases. In germline, CDR1 is SEHNR, CDR2 FQNEAQ (reference sequence). CDR3 length: 15 amino acids. V lost 5 bases, J lost 1 base, and 6 bases stayed unmatched. In DNA form, the CDR3 reads TGTGCCAGCAGCGGACGACAGGGGCCGAACACTGAAGCTTTCTTT. This encodes CASSGRQGPNTEAFF.